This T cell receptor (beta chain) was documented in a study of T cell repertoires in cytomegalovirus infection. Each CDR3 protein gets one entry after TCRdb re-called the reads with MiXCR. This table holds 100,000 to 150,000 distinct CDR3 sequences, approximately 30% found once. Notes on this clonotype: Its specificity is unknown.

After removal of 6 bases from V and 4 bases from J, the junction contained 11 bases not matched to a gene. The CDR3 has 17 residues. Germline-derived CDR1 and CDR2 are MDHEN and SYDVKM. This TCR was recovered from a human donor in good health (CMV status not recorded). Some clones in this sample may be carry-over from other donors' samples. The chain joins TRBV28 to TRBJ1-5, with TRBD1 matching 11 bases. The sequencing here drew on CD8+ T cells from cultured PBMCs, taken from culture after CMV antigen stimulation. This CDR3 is CASSRRRGQGVNQPQHF. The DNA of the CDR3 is TGTGCCAGCAGCCGTAGGAGGGGACAGGGGGTGAATCAGCCCCAGCATTTT.